The entry below gives a single T cell receptor beta chain sequence along with its context. The data stem from a study of blood T cells in healthy people across ages. At the level of the study: Capture via template switching afforded approximately one barcoded beta molecule per two T cells.

Combining a sample-barcoded 5' primer with a J-beta primer mix, a second PCR ran for roughly 7 to 12 cycles. TCRdb passed the 5' RACE reads through MiXCR, listing each CDR3 protein once. The data hold some 1.6 million distinct CDR3 sequences, with 30% to 35% observed a single time. The V end lost 3 bases, the J end lost 4 bases, and 10 bases lay between the germline ends. CDR1 and CDR2 (germline): DFQATT, SNEGSKA (reference sequence). The CDR3 totals 13 residues. What was sequenced was blood. The sequence was collected from a woman between 25 and 40 years old in good health. The chain is built from TRBV20-1 and TRBJ2-1; D gene ambiguous. The CDR3 bases are TGCAGTGCTAGGCCCCCGGCTTACAATGAGCAGTTCTTC. Residues: CSARPPAYNEQFF.